The TCR beta chain described here comes from a study of blood T cell repertoires in COVID-19. On the study more broadly: Sources were T cells, B-cell-depleted T cells, or PBMCs; the material itself was cDNA or gDNA.

CDR3 size: 13 residues. Looked up from germline, CDR1 is KGHSY and CDR2 is FQNENV. The V end was cut by 1 base, the J end by 5 bases, with 8 bases between. This clone was observed once. TCRdb's table, derived via immunoSEQ multiplex PCR, lists solely in-frame clones and lacks some. The data contain a few hundred thousand clones, about 89% of them singletons. The chain has TRBV16 and TRBJ1-1, with D possibly matching TRBD1 (6 bases). The sequenced sample was peripheral blood. The sequence came from a man aged 30 to 39 with acute or convalescent COVID-19. CDR3 residues: CASSQWTATEAFF. DNA of the CDR3: TGTGCCAGCAGCCAATGGACAGCTACTGAAGCTTTCTTT.